The next 20 T cell receptor beta chains were all read from a single sample in a study of cytomegalovirus exposure and HLA in healthy donors. The PCR had 60 Vbeta and 13 Jbeta primers. Produced via immunoSEQ multiplex PCR; TCRdb's table is partial and in-frame only. The sample has around 150,000 clones, 80% to 90% seen once. Sequenced input: PBMCs. These receptors all stem from a man aged 18 to 35 in good health and CMV-seronegative.

The genes are TRBV28 and TRBJ2-4, with a possible D match to TRBD2 (6 bases). Trimming removed 6 bases at V and 7 bases at J, with 16 bases between. The CDR3 length is 14 residues. Germline lookup yields CDR1 MDHEN and CDR2 SYDVKM. The CDR3 protein is CASRLLGGANIQYF. In DNA form, the CDR3 reads TGTGCCAGCAGGCTCCTCGGGGGTGCGAACATTCAGTACTTC.

This clone was picked up one time. The chain is built from TRBV28 and TRBJ1-5; 8 bases are a match to TRBD1. The CDR3 consists of 14 residues. Unmatched junction bases numbered 7, after V lost 5 bases and J lost 7 bases. CDR1 is MDHEN and CDR2 is SYDVKM in the germline V gene. The CDR3 loop is CASSVQGANQPQHF. CDR3 DNA: TGTGCCAGCAGTGTTCAGGGGGCAAACCAGCCCCAGCATTTT.

The chain couples TRBV7-9 to TRBJ1-5, with 7 bases fitting TRBD1. After removal of 1 base from V and 3 bases from J, the junction contained 6 bases not matched to a gene. The CDR3 spans 16 residues. Germline CDR1 is SEHNR and CDR2 is FQNEAQ (reference sequence). CDR3 sequence (DNA): TGTGCCAGCAGCTTAGGGGGCGGACAGGCCAATCAGCCCCAGCATTTT. Amino acids: CASSLGGGQANQPQHF.

The chain links TRBV28 to TRBJ2-7; 8 bases fit TRBD1. Per the germline V gene, CDR1 is MDHEN and CDR2 is SYDVKM. CDR3 length equals 15 residues. V lost 5 bases to trimming and J lost 9 bases; unmatched junction nucleotides: 15. CDR3 coding DNA: TGTGCCAGCAGTCCCCCCGGGACAGGTGGCTCGGGGCAGTACTTC. This encodes CASSPPGTGGSGQYF.

The J gene is TRBJ1-2, the V gene TRBV28, with TRBD1 as a possible D gene (5 bases). Looked up from germline, CDR1 is MDHEN and CDR2 is SYDVKM. The CDR3 contains 13 residues. Trimming removed 2 bases from V and 5 bases from J, with 9 bases in between. The CDR3 region is CASSLLDSYGYTF. CDR3 in DNA: TGTGCCAGCAGTTTACTCGACAGTTATGGCTACACCTTC.

The chain employs TRBV7-9 and TRBJ1-2, with D perhaps matching TRBD1 (5 bases). From germline, CDR1 is SEHNR and CDR2 FQNEAQ (reference sequence). V was clipped by 7 bases and J by 4 bases, with 16 bases between them. The CDR3 loop spans 14 amino acids. The CDR3 here is CASTPRAPFYGYTF. The CDR3 DNA reads TGTGCCAGCACCCCCAGGGCCCCTTTCTATGGCTACACCTTC.

The chain couples TRBV5-1 to TRBJ2-1, with TRBD2 as a possible D gene (5 bases). Germline V lookup: CDR1 SGHRS, CDR2 YFSETQ. The CDR3 extends over 15 amino acids. The ends were cut back, 3 bases at V and 4 bases at J, with 14 bases in the middle. Written as DNA, the CDR3 is TGCGCCAGCAGCTGGTTGGAGGTATCATACAATGAGCAGTTCTTC. Its protein product is CASSWLEVSYNEQFF.

The J gene is TRBJ2-1, the V gene TRBV9, with TRBD2 identical over 9 bases. The CDR3 is 19 residues long. V lost 0 bases to trimming and J lost 0 bases; unmatched junction nucleotides: 10. Germline values: CDR1 SGDLS, CDR2 YYNGEE. CDR3 loop: CASSVARASGASSYNEQFF. Written as DNA, the CDR3 is TGTGCCAGCAGCGTAGCTAGGGCTAGCGGGGCCAGCTCCTACAATGAGCAGTTCTTC.

This clone has only a few counts. J is TRBJ1-1 and V is TRBV5-8; the D gene is possibly TRBD1 (5 bases). Germline lookup yields CDR1 SGHTS and CDR2 YDEGEE. The ends were cut back, 2 bases at V and 7 bases at J, with 12 bases in the middle. The CDR3 runs to 13 residues. This chain's CDR3 is CASSFRGGVEAFF. The CDR3 DNA is TGTGCCAGCAGCTTTCGGGGAGGGGTTGAAGCTTTCTTT.

The V gene is TRBV4-3, the J gene TRBJ2-7; 14 positions agree with TRBD2. This CDR3 contains 19 residues. Germline V gene lookup returns CDR1 LGHNA and CDR2 YSLEER. The junction had 8 bases not matched to a gene; V was cut back by 1 base and J by 0 bases. The CDR3 loop reads CASSQGLAGGPLLSYEQYF. The CDR3 nucleotides are TGCGCCAGCAGCCAAGGACTAGCGGGAGGGCCGCTCCTCTCCTACGAGCAGTACTTC.

About this clone itself: This sample also contains other DNA sequences that code for the same CDR3. J is TRBJ2-7 and V is TRBV19; 8 nucleotides agree with TRBD2. V was pared by 3 bases and J by 4 bases, with 2 bases of the junction left unmatched. The CDR3 consists of 13 residues. The V gene's germline CDR1 is LNHDA and CDR2 SQIVND (reference sequence). The CDR3 region has the DNA TGTGCCAGTAGTATTGGACTAGCTTACGAGCAGTACTTC. The encoded protein is CASSIGLAYEQYF.

The chain joins TRBV10-3 to TRBJ1-2; TRBD1 matches at 8 bases. Germline V CDR1 and CDR2: ENHRY, SYGVKD. The CDR3 has 11 residues. V lost 6 bases to trimming and J lost 14 bases; unmatched junction nucleotides: 8. This CDR3 reads CAIRDPGQATF. In DNA form, the CDR3 reads TGTGCCATCAGGGACCCGGGACAGGCTACCTTC.

This rearrangement joins TRBV27 to TRBJ2-7; 9 bases map to TRBD2. The CDR3 is made up of 21 amino acids. V shed 2 bases and J 5 bases; nucleotides not matched to a gene: 25. The germline gives CDR1 MNHEY, CDR2 SMNVEV (reference sequence). In DNA form, the CDR3 reads TGTGCCAGCAGTTTAAGGGTAGGGTATGGCGGGGGGGCGCGTTTTCAAAACGAGCAGTACTTC. Encoded protein: CASSLRVGYGGGARFQNEQYF.

The rearrangement uses TRBV10-3 and TRBJ2-3, with D maybe TRBD1 (5 bases). The CDR3 extends over 16 amino acids. Trimming removed 2 bases at V and 6 bases at J, with 18 bases between. CDR1 is ENHRY and CDR2 is SYGVKD in the germline V gene. CDR3 sequence: CAISEARADLVDTQYF. The CDR3 nucleotides read TGTGCCATCAGTGAGGCCAGGGCGGATCTTGTGGATACGCAGTATTTT.

The DNA for the CDR3 is TGTGCCAGCAGTGGACTAGCTCGCGAGCAGTACTTC. Translated: CASSGLAREQYF. The V gene is TRBV28, the J gene TRBJ2-7, with 8 bases aligning to TRBD2. The CDR3 consists of 12 residues. Germline trimming cut 5 bases from V and 6 bases from J; bases unmatched to any gene: 3. CDR1 is MDHEN, CDR2 SYDVKM, per germline.

V is TRBV28 and J is TRBJ1-5; D remains unclear. CDR1 and CDR2 from the germline V gene are MDHEN and SYDVKM. Trimming took off 4 bases at V and 6 bases at J, with 19 bases between the two ends. The CDR3 contains 16 residues. The DNA for the CDR3 is TGTGCCAGCAGTTCGGGCGGCAGAGGAGCGGGTCAGCCCCAGCATTTT. It yields the protein CASSSGGRGAGQPQHF. The full variable domain, in which reference TRBV28 and TRBJ1-5 provide the parts outside the CDR3, is DVKVTQSSRYLVKRTGEKVFLECVQDMDHENMFWYRQDPGLGLRLIYFSYDVKMKEKGDIPEGYSVSREKKERFSLILESASTNQTSMYLCASSSGGRGAGQPQHFGDGTRLSIL.

The chain carries TRBV9 and TRBJ2-1; D uncertain. The CDR3 runs to 15 residues. V shed 3 bases and J shed 4 bases, with 14 bases lying between them. The germline CDR1 and CDR2 sequences are SGDLS and YYNGEE. Here the CDR3 DNA reads TGTGCCAGCAGCGCGGCCGCTAGGTCGTACAATGAGCAGTTCTTC. Translating it yields CASSAAARSYNEQFF.

The chain is built from TRBV10-1 and TRBJ1-5, with TRBD1 matching 9 bases. Per germline, CDR1 WNHNN and CDR2 SYGVQD (reference sequence). The CDR3 totals 15 residues. Germline trimming cut 6 bases from V and 1 base from J; bases unmatched to any gene: 4. The CDR3 here is CASRPGQGSNQPQHF. CDR3 DNA sequence: TGCGCCAGCAGGCCGGGACAGGGAAGCAATCAGCCCCAGCATTTT.

V usage is TRBV19 and J usage is TRBJ2-7; TRBD1 is a possible D gene (6 bases). The germline gives CDR1 LNHDA, CDR2 SQIVND (reference sequence). The length of the CDR3 is 15 residues. The germline V and J ends were trimmed by 6 bases and 0 bases, with 15 bases remaining between them. CDR3 protein: CASSSDRSSSYEQYF. In DNA form, the CDR3 reads TGTGCCAGTAGCTCCGACAGGTCTAGCTCCTACGAGCAGTACTTC.

The chain employs TRBV2 and TRBJ2-1, with a tentative D call TRBD2 (6 bases). The CDR3 has 15 residues. Looked up from germline, CDR1 is SNHLY and CDR2 is FYNNEI. V lost 5 bases to trimming and J lost 1 base, with 12 bases between them. CDR3 protein: CASSTGLLSYNEQFF. In DNA, the CDR3 is TGTGCCAGCAGTACAGGACTACTTTCCTACAATGAGCAGTTCTTC.